This TCR beta chain was sequenced for a study of blood T cell repertoires in COVID-19. Study details: COVID-19 samples collected from the United States, Italy and Spain covered acute and convalescent phases. Nucleic acid was either cDNA or gDNA, and it came from T cells, B-cell-depleted T cells, or PBMCs.

Original handling: Nucleated cell counts were estimated from reference gene primer amplification. TCRdb keeps only in-frame clones here, not all; method: immunoSEQ multiplex PCR. Clone size and V and J calls were adopted from that table, with D and trimming inferred from the DNA. The sample records 410,000 or so clones, 80% to 90% being singletons. The CDR3 extends over 13 amino acids. In germline, CDR1 is ENHRY, CDR2 SYGVKD. V dropped 4 bases and J dropped 7; count of bases not matched to a gene: 5. The sequenced sample was peripheral blood. This rearrangement joins TRBV10-3 to TRBJ1-2; 8 bases map to TRBD1. This sequence was found in a woman aged 25 to 39 with active or convalescent COVID-19. DNA of the CDR3: TGTGCCATCAGTGCCCAGGGGGCTGCTGGCTACACCTTC. Its protein product is CAISAQGAAGYTF.